This T cell receptor gamma chain was identified in a study of gamma-delta chains in newborns, infants, children. Study-wide context: Innate gammadelta T cells reportedly expand polyclonally right after birth, driven by microbial exposure, per the title.

TCRdb applied CATT to the reads for clone calling. This sample has 750 to 950 gamma-chain clones; less than 70% occur once, and the top ten carry roughly 22%. J was trimmed by 6 bases and V by 5 bases; bases with no gene match: 4. This CDR3 comprises 15 residues. CDR1 GITISATS and CDR2 ISYDGTV come from the germline V gene (reference sequence). Sequencing was performed on blood. V gene TRGV9 combines with J gene TRGJP. The J gene was missing in TCRdb and was found by matching the end of the DNA to germline. The origin of this receptor is a child who was a newborn, infant or young child, either healthy, febrile or measles-vaccinated (not recorded which). For the CDR3, the DNA is TGTGCCTTGTGGGGGAGAGAGTTGGGCAAAAAAATCAAGGTATTT. The encoded protein is CALWGRELGKKIKVF.